In its sample, the clone carrying this T cell receptor (beta chain) was seen a few times. What it recognizes is unknown. The same CDR3 also results from other DNA sequences found in this sample. These data come from a study of cytomegalovirus exposure and HLA in healthy donors. Study-level findings and limits: In vitro data verified a few CMV-associated chains as specific for CMV antigens. Investigators reported about 160 TCR beta chains as tied to cytomegalovirus. The finding came from a later analysis; first-cohort TCR clusters tended to co-occur in the 130 or so validation repertoires.

Only in-frame clones appear in the TCRdb table, and some are missing; sequencing was by immunoSEQ multiplex PCR. The sample carries roughly 200,000 clones, more than 65% recorded once. V lost 1 base, J lost 3 bases, and 8 bases lay in between. The germline gives CDR1 MGHRA, CDR2 YSYEKL. This CDR3 spans 14 amino acids. The donors formed part of the roughly 120-subject validation cohort, distinct from the roughly 670-subject first cohort. Material: PBMCs. The gene calls are TRBV4-1 and TRBJ2-3; a possible D gene is TRBD2 (6 bases). The sequence was collected from a young woman in good health and CMV-seropositive. In DNA form, the CDR3 reads TGCGCCAGCAGCCAAGGCGCGGGAACAGATACGCAGTATTTT. Translating gives CASSQGAGTDTQYF.